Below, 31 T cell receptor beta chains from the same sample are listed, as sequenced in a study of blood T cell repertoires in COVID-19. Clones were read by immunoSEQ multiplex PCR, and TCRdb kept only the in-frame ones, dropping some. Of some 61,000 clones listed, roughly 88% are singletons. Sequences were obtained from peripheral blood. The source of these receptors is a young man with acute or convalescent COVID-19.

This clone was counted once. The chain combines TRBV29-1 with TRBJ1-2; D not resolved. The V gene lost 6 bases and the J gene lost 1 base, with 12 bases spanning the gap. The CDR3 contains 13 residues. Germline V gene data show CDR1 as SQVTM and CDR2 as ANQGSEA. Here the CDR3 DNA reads TGCAGCGTCTCAGAACAGAATAACTATGGCTACACCTTC. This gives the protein CSVSEQNNYGYTF.

The CDR3 protein is CASSSSGNTYNEQFF. For the CDR3, the DNA is TGCGCCAGCAGCTCTAGCGGGAACACGTACAATGAGCAGTTCTTC. This chain joins TRBV5-1 and TRBJ2-1; 9 bases agree with TRBD2. Trimming removed 3 bases from V and 4 bases from J; junction bases left unmatched: 5. The CDR3 totals 15 residues. CDR1 is SGHRS and CDR2 is YFSETQ in the germline V gene.

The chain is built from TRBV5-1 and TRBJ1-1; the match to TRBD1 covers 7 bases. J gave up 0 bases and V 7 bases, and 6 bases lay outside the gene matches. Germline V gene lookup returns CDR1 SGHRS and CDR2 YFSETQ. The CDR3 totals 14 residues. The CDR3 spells CASAVQGVNTEAFF. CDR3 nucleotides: TGCGCCAGCGCAGTGCAGGGGGTGAACACTGAAGCTTTCTTT.

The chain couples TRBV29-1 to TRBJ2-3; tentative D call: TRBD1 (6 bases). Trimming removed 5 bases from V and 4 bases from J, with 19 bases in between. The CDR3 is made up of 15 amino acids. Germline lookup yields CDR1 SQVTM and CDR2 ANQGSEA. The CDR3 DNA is TGCAGCGTTCTCCACAGGGAGCCATCGGCAGATACGCAGTATTTT. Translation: CSVLHREPSADTQYF.

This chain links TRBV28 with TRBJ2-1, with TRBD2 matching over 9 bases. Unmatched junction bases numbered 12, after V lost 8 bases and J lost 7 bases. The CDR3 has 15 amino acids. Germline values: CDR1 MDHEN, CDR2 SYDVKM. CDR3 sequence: CASDASGTIRNEQFF. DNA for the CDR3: TGTGCCAGCGATGCTAGCGGGACCATTAGGAATGAGCAGTTCTTC.

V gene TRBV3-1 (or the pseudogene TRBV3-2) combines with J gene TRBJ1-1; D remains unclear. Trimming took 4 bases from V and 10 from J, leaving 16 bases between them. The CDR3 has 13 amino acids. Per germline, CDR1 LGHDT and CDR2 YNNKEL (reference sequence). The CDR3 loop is CASSPSKIEAAFF. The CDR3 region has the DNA TGTGCCAGCAGCCCTTCCAAAATCGAAGCAGCTTTCTTT.

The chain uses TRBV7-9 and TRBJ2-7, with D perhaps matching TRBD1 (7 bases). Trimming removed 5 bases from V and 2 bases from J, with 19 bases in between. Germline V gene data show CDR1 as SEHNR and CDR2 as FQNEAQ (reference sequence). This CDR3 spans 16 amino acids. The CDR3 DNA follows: TGTGCCAGCAGCGTCGGAGGGGGCCTGAATCCCTACGAGCAGTACTTC. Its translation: CASSVGGGLNPYEQYF.

CDR3 region: CASNLGAGGNYGYTF. In DNA form, the CDR3 reads TGTGCCAGCAACCTCGGGGCGGGAGGTAACTATGGCTACACCTTC. The V and J genes are TRBV5-6 and TRBJ1-2, with D possibly TRBD1 on 5 matching bases. The CDR3 sequence is 15 residues long. Looked up from germline, CDR1 is SGHDT and CDR2 is YYEEEE. V lost 6 bases to trimming and J lost 1 base, with 16 bases between them.

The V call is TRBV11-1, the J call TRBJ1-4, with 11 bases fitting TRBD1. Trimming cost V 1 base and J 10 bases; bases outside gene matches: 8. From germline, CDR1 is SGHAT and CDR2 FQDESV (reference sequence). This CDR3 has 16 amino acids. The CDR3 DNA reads TGTGCCAGCAGCTTAGTCCCTGGGACAGGGGGGGGAAAACTGTTTTTT. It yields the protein CASSLVPGTGGGKLFF.

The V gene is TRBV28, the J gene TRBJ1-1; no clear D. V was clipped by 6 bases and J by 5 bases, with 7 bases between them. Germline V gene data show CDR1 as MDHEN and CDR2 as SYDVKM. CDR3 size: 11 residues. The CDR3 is CASRVRTEAFF. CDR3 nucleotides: TGTGCCAGCAGGGTACGGACTGAAGCTTTCTTT.

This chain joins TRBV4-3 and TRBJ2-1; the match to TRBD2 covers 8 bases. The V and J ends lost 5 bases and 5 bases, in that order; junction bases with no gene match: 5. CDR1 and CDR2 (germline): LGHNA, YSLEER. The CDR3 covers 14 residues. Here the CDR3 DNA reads TGCGCCAGCAGCGGGGGACTAGAAGACAATGAGCAGTTCTTC. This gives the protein CASSGGLEDNEQFF.

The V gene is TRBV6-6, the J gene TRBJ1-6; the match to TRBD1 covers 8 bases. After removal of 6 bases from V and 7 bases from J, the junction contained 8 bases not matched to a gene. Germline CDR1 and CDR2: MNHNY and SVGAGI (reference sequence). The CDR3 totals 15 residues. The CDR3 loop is CASSPPTGDNSPLHF. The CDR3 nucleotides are TGTGCCAGCAGCCCACCGACAGGGGACAATTCACCCCTCCACTTT.

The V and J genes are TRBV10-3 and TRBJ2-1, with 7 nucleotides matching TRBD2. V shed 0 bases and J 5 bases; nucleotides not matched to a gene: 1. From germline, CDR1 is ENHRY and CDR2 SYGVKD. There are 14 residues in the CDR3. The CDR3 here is CAISESGGNNEQFF. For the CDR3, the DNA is TGTGCCATCAGTGAGTCGGGAGGGAACAATGAGCAGTTCTTC.

In nucleotides, the CDR3 is TGCGCCAGCAGCCCCCAGCGGGGCGAGCAGTACTTC. Translation gives CASSPQRGEQYF. V and J are TRBV10-2 and TRBJ2-7; 7 positions match TRBD2. V trimming: 6 bases; J trimming: 6 bases; junction bases outside the gene matches: 5. The length of the CDR3 is 12 residues. Germline V gene sequence: CDR1 WSHSY, CDR2 SAAADI.

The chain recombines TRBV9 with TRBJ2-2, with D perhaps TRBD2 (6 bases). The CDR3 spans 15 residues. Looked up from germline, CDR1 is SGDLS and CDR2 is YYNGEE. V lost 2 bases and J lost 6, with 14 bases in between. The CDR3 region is CASSVSRAGAGELFF. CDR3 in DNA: TGTGCCAGCAGCGTTAGTAGAGCGGGTGCCGGGGAGCTGTTTTTT.

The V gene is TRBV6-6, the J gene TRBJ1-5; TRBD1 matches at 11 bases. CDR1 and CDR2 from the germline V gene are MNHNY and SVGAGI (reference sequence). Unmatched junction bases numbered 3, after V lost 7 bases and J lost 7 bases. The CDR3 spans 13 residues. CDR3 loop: CASKGQGGQPQHF. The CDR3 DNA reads TGTGCCAGCAAGGGACAGGGGGGACAGCCCCAGCATTTT.

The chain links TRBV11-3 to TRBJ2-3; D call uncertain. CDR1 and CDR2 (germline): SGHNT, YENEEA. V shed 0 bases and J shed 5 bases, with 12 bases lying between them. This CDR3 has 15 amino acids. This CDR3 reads CASSLDRLTGDTQYF. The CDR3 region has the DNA TGTGCCAGCAGCTTAGACCGACTGACTGGAGATACGCAGTATTTT.

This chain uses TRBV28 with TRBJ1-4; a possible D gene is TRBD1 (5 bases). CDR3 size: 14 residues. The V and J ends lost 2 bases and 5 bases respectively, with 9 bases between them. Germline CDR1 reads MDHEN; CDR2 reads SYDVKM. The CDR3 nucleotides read TGTGCCAGCAGTTTACAGGGAGGCAATGAAAAACTGTTTTTT. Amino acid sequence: CASSLQGGNEKLFF.

CDR3 sequence reads: CASSIRQGSYEQYF. CDR3 in DNA: TGTGCCAGTAGTATACGACAGGGGAGTTACGAGCAGTACTTC. V usage is TRBV19 and J usage is TRBJ2-7; TRBD1 agrees at 8 bases. V was pared by 2 bases and J by 4 bases, with 4 bases of the junction left unmatched. CDR3 size: 14 residues. CDR1 and CDR2 from the germline V gene are LNHDA and SQIVND (reference sequence).

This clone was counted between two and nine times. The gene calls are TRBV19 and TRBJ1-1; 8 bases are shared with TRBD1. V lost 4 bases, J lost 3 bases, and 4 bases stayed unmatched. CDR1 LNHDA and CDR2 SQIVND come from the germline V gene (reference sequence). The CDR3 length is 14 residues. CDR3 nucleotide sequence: TGTGCCAGTAGTAACTACAGGGGGGACACTGAAGCTTTCTTT. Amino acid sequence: CASSNYRGDTEAFF. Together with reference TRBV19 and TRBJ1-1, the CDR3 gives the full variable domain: DGGITQSPKYLFRKEGQNVTLSCEQNLNHDAMYWYRQDPGQGLRLIYYSQIVNDFQKGDIAEGYSVSREKKESFPLTVTSAQKNPTAFYLCASSNYRGDTEAFFGQGTRLTVV.

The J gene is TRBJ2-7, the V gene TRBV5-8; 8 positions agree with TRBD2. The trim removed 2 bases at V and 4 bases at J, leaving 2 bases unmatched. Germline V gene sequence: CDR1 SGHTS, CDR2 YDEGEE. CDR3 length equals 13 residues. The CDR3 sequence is CASSFKREYEQYF. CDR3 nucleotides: TGTGCCAGCAGCTTCAAGCGGGAGTACGAGCAGTACTTC. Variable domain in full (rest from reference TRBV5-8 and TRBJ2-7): EAGVTQSPTHLIKTRGQQATLRCSPISGHTSVYWYQQALGLGLQFLLWYDEGEERNRGNFPPRFSGRQFPNYSSELNVNALELEDSALYLCASSFKREYEQYFGPGTRLTVT.

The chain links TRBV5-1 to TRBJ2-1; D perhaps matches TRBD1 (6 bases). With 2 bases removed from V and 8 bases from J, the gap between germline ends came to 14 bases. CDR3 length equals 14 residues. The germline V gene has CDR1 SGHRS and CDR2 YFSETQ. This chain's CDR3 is CASSLQGNVDEQFF. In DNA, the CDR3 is TGCGCCAGCAGCTTACAGGGTAACGTCGATGAGCAGTTCTTC.

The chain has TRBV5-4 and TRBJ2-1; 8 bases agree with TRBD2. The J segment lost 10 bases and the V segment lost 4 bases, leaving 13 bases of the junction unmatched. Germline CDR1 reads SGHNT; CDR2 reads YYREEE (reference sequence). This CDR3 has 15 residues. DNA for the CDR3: TGTGCCAGCAGCCCCAGTCCAGAGCGGGAGAGGGAGCAGTTCTTC. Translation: CASSPSPEREREQFF.

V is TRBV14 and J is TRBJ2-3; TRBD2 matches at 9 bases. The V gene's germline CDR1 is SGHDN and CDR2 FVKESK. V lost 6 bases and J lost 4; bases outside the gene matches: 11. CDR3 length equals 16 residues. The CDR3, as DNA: TGTGCCAGCAGTCTTCGGTGGCGGGAGGGAGCAGATACGCAGTATTTT. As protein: CASSLRWREGADTQYF.

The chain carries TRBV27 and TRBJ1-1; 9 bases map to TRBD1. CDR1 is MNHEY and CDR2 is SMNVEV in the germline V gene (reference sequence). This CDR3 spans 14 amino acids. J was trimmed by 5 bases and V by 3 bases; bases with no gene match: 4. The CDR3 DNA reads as TGTGCCAGCAGTTTCCGACAGGGGGGGACTGAAGCTTTCTTT. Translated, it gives CASSFRQGGTEAFF.

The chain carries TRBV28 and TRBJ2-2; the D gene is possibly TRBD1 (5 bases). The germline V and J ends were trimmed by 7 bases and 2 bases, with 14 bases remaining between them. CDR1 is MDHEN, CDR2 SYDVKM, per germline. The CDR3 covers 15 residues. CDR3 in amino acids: CASNPVGVNTGELFF. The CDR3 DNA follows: TGTGCCAGCAATCCCGTAGGGGTCAACACCGGGGAGCTGTTTTTT.

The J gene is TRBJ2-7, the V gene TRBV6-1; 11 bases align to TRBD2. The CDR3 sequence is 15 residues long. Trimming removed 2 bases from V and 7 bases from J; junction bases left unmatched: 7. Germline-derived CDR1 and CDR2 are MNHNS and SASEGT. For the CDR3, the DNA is TGTGCCAGCAGTGAAACTAGCGGGAGTTGGGAAGAGCAGTACTTC. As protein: CASSETSGSWEEQYF.

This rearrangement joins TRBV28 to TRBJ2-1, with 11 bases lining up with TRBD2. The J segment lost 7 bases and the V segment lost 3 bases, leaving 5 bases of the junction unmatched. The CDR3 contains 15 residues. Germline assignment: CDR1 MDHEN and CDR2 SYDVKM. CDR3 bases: TGTGCCAGCAGTTTTATAGCGGGAGGGATGAATGAGCAGTTCTTC. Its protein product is CASSFIAGGMNEQFF.

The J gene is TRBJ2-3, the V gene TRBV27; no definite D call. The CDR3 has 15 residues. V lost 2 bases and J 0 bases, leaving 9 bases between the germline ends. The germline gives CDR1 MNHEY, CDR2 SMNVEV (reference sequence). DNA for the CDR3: TGTGCCAGCAGTTTAGTAGGAGACAGCACAGATACGCAGTATTTT. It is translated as CASSLVGDSTDTQYF.

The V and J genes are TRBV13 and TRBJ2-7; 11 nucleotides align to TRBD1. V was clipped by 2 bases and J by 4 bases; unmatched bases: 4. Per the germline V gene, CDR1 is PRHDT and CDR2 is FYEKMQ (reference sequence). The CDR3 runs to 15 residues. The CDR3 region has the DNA TGTGCCAGCAGCTTACGGGGGACAGGGGGTTACGAGCAGTACTTC. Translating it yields CASSLRGTGGYEQYF.

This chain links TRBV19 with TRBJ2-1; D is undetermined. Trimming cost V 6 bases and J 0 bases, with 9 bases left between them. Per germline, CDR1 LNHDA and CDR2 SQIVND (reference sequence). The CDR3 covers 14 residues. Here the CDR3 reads CASRPGYSYNEQFF. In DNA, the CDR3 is TGTGCCAGTAGGCCCGGGTACTCCTACAATGAGCAGTTCTTC.